The TCR beta chain under discussion was sequenced for a study of blood T cell repertoires in COVID-19. Turning to the study itself: T cells, B-cell-depleted T cells, or PBMCs provided the cDNA or gDNA that served as material.

Seattle patients were enrolled while actively infected and followed longitudinally. J lost 5 bases, V lost 6 bases, and 8 bases had no gene match. Germline V gene lookup returns CDR1 LNHDA and CDR2 SQIVND (reference sequence). The CDR3 runs 15 residues. Libraries were prepared by immunoSEQ multiplex PCR; TCRdb keeps only in-frame clonotypes and omits some of them. This table holds about 300,000 clones, approximately 89% found once. This clonotype was sampled from a young woman with COVID-19, enrolled during active disease. This chain uses TRBV19 with TRBJ1-1; 11 nucleotides align to TRBD1. The source material was peripheral blood. The chain's CDR3 is CASSTIGTGGTEAFF. The CDR3 DNA reads TGTGCCAGTAGCACCATCGGGACAGGGGGAACTGAAGCTTTCTTT.